This TCR beta chain was captured in a study of OX40 agonist ivuxolimab in advanced cancers. Method: immunoSEQ multiplex PCR; TCRdb's copy keeps in-frame clones and lacks some. The data contain tens of thousands of clones, 90% to 95% of them singletons. The germline V gene has CDR1 LGHNA and CDR2 YSLEER. The CDR3 covers 16 residues. V lost 3 bases and J lost 6, with 18 bases in between. This specimen was CD4+ or CD8+ T cells sorted from blood, taken in a trial of the OX40 agonist ivuxolimab. This clonotype was sampled from an adult with an advanced solid tumor such as melanoma, head and neck, liver or kidney cancer. This chain joins TRBV4-3 and TRBJ2-1; tentative D call: TRBD1 (6 bases). CDR3: CASSQNTGMGGNEQFF. CDR3 coding DNA: TGCGCCAGCAGCCAGAATACAGGGATGGGCGGCAATGAGCAGTTCTTC.